The clone carrying this T cell receptor beta chain has only one observation. Its antigen is undetermined. The CDR3 runs 15 residues. V lost 4 bases, J lost 6 bases, and 7 bases stayed unmatched. Germline lookup yields CDR1 MDHEN and CDR2 SYDVKM. The data stem from a study of vaccination effects on CD4 cells after COVID-19. Antigen-specific CD4+ T cells were first expanded with viral peptide pools by the ViraFEST assay and only then sequenced. Cells that had been cultured for roughly 9 days were the source of isolated CD4+ T cells. Confirmation by PCR established that the person had SARS-CoV-2 infection between March and December 2020. Profiled with immunoSEQ multiplex PCR; TCRdb holds only in-frame clones, not every one. The sample has tens of thousands of clones, under 80% seen once.

The specimen was CD4+ T cells from PBMCs cultured with a peptide pool, collected before COVID-19 vaccination. The sequence came from a human donor who had a prior SARS-CoV-2 infection. This chain links TRBV28 with TRBJ2-1; 9 bases line up with TRBD1. The CDR3 coding sequence is TGTGCCAGCAGTTCTCCGGGACAGGGAGGCAATGAGCAGTTCTTC. Encoded protein: CASSSPGQGGNEQFF.